This T cell receptor (beta chain) was sequenced during a study of T cells in Graves' hyperthyroidism and ophthalmopathy. Study-level points and caveats: Before onset, ophthalmopathy was predicted by the model a median approximately 6.7 months earlier. Most clonotypes expanded in thyroid above 0.001 were likewise present in blood.

On this clonotype: No antigen is known for it. A clone one base away is much larger, so this may be a read error. No conserved phenylalanine or tryptophan is present at the end of the CDR3, so a read error is the likely explanation.

Trimming took 6 bases from V and 0 from J, leaving 9 bases between them. The V gene's germline CDR1 is MNHNS and CDR2 SASEGT. CDR3 length equals 14 residues. An absence of ophthalmopathy progression within 18 months meant stable Graves' hyperthyroidism. Pregnant or lactating patients were excluded, as were those with uncontrolled infection or other autoimmune disease. TCR beta CDR3 regions were amplified from RNA transcripts. The HTBI primer set drove a first-round RT-PCR of the TCR CDR3. Each CDR3 protein is one row after TCRdb ran MiXCR on the multiplex PCR reads. The sample shows about 200,000 distinct CDR3 sequences, 15% to 20% of them seen only once.

The sequencing sample was made of blood. The clonotype was recovered from a man aged 35-49 years with Graves' hyperthyroidism. This chain links TRBV6-1 with TRBJ2-1; possibly TRBD1 for D (5 bases). CDR3: CASRRQISYNEQFL. DNA of the CDR3: TGTGCCAGCAGGAGACAGATCTCCTACAATGAGCAGTTCCTC.